This record covers a single TCR beta chain. This entry belongs to a study of shared clonotypes between healthy human individuals. From germline, CDR1 is SGHTA and CDR2 FQGNSA. V dropped 4 bases and J dropped 0; count of bases not matched to a gene: 6. The CDR3 spans 16 residues. The protocol was immunoSEQ multiplex PCR, while the TCRdb copy is restricted to in-frame clones and leaves out a portion. The sample has about 730,000 clones, 72% seen once; the top ten hold under 2%. The TCR sequence derives from a woman under 40 in good health. The V and J genes are TRBV7-2 and TRBJ1-5; the match to TRBD1 covers 7 bases. Sequencing used memory CD4+ T cells sorted from blood. As to subset: CD45RA-negative fraction. CDR3: CASSSGTVHSNQPQHF. The CDR3 nucleotides are TGTGCCAGCAGCTCGGGGACAGTCCATAGCAATCAGCCCCAGCATTTT.